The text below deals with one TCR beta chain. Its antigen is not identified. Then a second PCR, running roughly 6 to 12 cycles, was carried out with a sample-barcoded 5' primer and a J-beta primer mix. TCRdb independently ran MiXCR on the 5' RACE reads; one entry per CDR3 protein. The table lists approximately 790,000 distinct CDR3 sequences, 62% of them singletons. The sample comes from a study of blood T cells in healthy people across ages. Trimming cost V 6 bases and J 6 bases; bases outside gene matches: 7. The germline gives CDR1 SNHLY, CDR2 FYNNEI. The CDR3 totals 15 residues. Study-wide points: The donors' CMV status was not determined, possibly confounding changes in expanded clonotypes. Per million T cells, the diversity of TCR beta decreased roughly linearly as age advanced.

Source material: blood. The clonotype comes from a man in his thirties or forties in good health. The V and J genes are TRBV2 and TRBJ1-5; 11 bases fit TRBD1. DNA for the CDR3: TGTGCCAGCAGGACCGGGACAGGGGGGGGTCAGCCCCAGCATTTT. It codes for CASRTGTGGGQPQHF.